The clone carrying this TCR beta chain was counted a few times. Antigen specificity is unknown. There are 16 residues in the CDR3. The V end was cut by 1 base, the J end by 0 bases, with 10 bases between. Germline CDR1 reads MGHRA; CDR2 reads YSYEKL. This sample was taken from a study of cytomegalovirus exposure and HLA in healthy donors. Study-level information: Later, an analysis reported that the 130 or so validation repertoires had used the same platform as the approximately 630 first-cohort repertoires. General study points: Accounts indicate the classifier identified cytomegalovirus status with strong specificity and sensitivity. Associated with cytomegalovirus, according to the listing, were fewer than 200 TCR beta chains.

Repertoires were generated with immunoSEQ multiplex PCR, while TCRdb's copy carries only in-frame clones and drops some. This sample has 330,000 or so clones, with 86% found just once. The validation cohort, a group of more than 95 subjects, included the donors and was separate from the approximately 660-subject first cohort. The sequence was collected from a woman aged 18-30 years in good health and CMV-seronegative. The chain couples TRBV4-1 to TRBJ1-5; possibly TRBD1 for D (5 bases). The sample was PBMCs. This CDR3 is CASSQVGEGSNQPQHF. The CDR3 bases are TGCGCCAGCAGCCAAGTGGGGGAGGGTAGCAATCAGCCCCAGCATTTT.